The clone carrying this T cell receptor beta chain was counted many times. The data were taken from a study of T cells in Graves' hyperthyroidism and ophthalmopathy. Looking at the study overall: The authors collected peripheral blood at initial diagnosis, before any treatment.

The CDR3 is 16 amino acids. Trimming left V 7 bases short and J 2 bases short, with 15 bases between. CDR1 and CDR2 from the germline V gene are MNHNY and SVGAGI (reference sequence). Graves' hyperthyroidism was deemed stable given no ophthalmopathy progression within 18 months. Researchers barred patients who had uncontrolled infection, other autoimmune disease, pregnancy or lactation. TCR beta CDR3 sequences were amplified from RNA transcripts. Using the HTBI primer set, a first-round RT-PCR was run on the TCR CDR3. MiXCR was run by TCRdb on the multiplex PCR reads, yielding one entry per CDR3 protein. The sample lists hundreds of thousands of distinct CDR3 sequences; around a third were seen once.

The sample consisted of blood. The TCR comes from a middle-aged woman with Graves' hyperthyroidism. This rearrangement joins TRBV6-6 to TRBJ2-6; perhaps TRBD1 as D (6 bases). The CDR3 DNA sequence: TGTGCCAGCACTATGAACAGGGCGGCTGGGGCCAACGTCCTGACTTTC. Translation gives CASTMNRAAGANVLTF.